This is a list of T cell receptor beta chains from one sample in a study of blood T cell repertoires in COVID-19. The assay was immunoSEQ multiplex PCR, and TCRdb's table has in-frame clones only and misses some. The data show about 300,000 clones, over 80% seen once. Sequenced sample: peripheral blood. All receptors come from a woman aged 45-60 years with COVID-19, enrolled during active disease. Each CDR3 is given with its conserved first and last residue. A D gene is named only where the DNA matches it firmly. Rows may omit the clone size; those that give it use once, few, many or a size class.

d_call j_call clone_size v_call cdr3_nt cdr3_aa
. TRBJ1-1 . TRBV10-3 TGTGCCATCAGTGAACGGAGAAACTTGAACACTGAAGCTTTCTTT CAISERRNLNTEAFF
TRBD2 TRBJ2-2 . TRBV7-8 TGTGCCAGCAGCGCGACGGGAGGGCCTAGCACCGGGGAGCTGTTTTTT CASSATGGPSTGELFF
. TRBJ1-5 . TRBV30 TGTGCCTGGAGTTTAGAGAATCAGCCCCAGCATTTT CAWSLENQPQHF
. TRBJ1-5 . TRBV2 TGTGCCAGCAGTCGACAGCTACCGACATATAGCAATCAGCCCCAGCATTTT CASSRQLPTYSNQPQHF
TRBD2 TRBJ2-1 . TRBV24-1 TGTGCCACCAGTGATTTACCGGGGACTAGCCCACCCTACAATGAGCAGTTCTTC CATSDLPGTSPPYNEQFF
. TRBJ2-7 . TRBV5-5 TGTGCCAGCAGCTTACAGTTTGAGTGGGAGAGGCTCTACGAGCAGTACTTC CASSLQFEWERLYEQYF
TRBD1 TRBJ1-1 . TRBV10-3 TGTGCCATCAGCGGGACAGGGAACACTGAAGCTTTCTTT CAISGTGNTEAFF
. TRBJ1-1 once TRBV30 TGTGCCTGGAGTGTATTACGAGATGCTTTCTTT CAWSVLRDAFF
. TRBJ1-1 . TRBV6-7 TGTGCCAGCAGTTACTCGGCAAGGGAGGCTTTCTTT CASSYSAREAFF
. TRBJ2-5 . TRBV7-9 TGTGCCAGCAGCTTGGGAATTCCCGGGACTTTGACGCAAGAGACCCAGTACTTC CASSLGIPGTLTQETQYF
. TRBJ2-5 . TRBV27 TGTGCCAGCAGTTTCCGTATGAGGCCCGGCGGAGAGACCCAGTACTTC CASSFRMRPGGETQYF
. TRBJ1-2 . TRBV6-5 TGTGCCAGCAGTTACTCGCTCAGGTTGGGTGGCTACACCTTC CASSYSLRLGGYTF
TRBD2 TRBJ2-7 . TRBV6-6 TGTGCCAGCAGTTACGGCGGGACTAGTCGTGAGCAGTACTTC CASSYGGTSREQYF
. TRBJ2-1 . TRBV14 TGTGCCAGCAGCCAAGATCGAGCAGGTGAGCAGTTCTTC CASSQDRAGEQFF
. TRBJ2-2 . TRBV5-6 TGTGCCAGCAGCGGAAACATTAAACAGGAGACCGGGGAGCTGTTTTTT CASSGNIKQETGELFF
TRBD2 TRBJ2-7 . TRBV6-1 TGTGCCAGCAGTGAAGCGCTGAGCGGGAGGTTCCCTACCTACGAGCAGTACTTC CASSEALSGRFPTYEQYF
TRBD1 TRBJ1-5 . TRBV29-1 TGCAGCGTTGCGCAGGGGGCAAGCAATCAGCCCCAGCATTTT CSVAQGASNQPQHF
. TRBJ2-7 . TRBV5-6 TGTGCCAGCAGCTTGGGATGGACAGAAACTTCCTACGAGCAGTACTTC CASSLGWTETSYEQYF
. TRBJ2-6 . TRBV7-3 TGTGCCAGCAGTACTAGCAGGCTGGCTGGGGCCAACGTCCTGACTTTC CASSTSRLAGANVLTF
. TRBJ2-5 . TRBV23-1 TGCGCCAGCAGTCAATCTGTATCAACTAGTCCGAGAGAAGAGACCCAGTACTTC CASSQSVSTSPREETQYF
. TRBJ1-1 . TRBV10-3 TGTGCCATCAGTTCGCGGGGGCGAGACACTGAAGCTTTCTTT CAISSRGRDTEAFF
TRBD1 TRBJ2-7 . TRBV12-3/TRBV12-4 TGTGCCAGCAGGACACAGGGGATCTACGAGCAGTACTTC CASRTQGIYEQYF
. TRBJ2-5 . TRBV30 TGTGCCTGGAGTGCATGGGGGCCGGAGACCCAGTACTTC CAWSAWGPETQYF
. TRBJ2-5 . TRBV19 TGTGCCAGTAGTCCCCCGGGACAAACGTACCAAGAGACCCAGTACTTC CASSPPGQTYQETQYF
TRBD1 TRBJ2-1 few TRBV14 TGTGCCAGCAGCTCAGGGGGAAGCTCCTACAATGAGCAGTTCTTC CASSSGGSSYNEQFF
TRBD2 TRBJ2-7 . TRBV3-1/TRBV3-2 TGTGCCAGCAGCCGGACTAGCGGGAGCCGAAGTAAATACGAGCAGTACTTC CASSRTSGSRSKYEQYF
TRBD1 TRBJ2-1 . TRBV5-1 TGCGCCAGCAGCTTGCGGACAGGGGGGTCAAATGAGCAGTTCTTC CASSLRTGGSNEQFF
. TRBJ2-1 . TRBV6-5 TGTGCCAGCAGTTACAAGGGGACTTTCCGGGTACCGGTTCCGTTCTTC CASSYKGTFRVPVPFF
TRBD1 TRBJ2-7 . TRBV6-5 TGTGCCAGCAGCCGACAGGGGAATTCCTACGAGCAGTACTTC CASSRQGNSYEQYF
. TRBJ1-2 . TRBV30 TGTGCCTGGAGTTTAGCCTATTTCAATCAGGGCGCCTTC CAWSLAYFNQGAF
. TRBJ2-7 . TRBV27 TGTGCCAGCAGTTTAACGTCCGCGACTGGACTCGCCGAGCAGTACTTC CASSLTSATGLAEQYF
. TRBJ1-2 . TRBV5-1 TGCGCCAGCAGCTTGGGTGGGCAGAGCTATGGCTACACCTTC CASSLGGQSYGYTF
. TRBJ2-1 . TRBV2 TGTGCCAGCATCAGGCGGGGGCAGTTCTTC CASIRRGQFF
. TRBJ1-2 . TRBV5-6 TGTGCCAGCAGCTTGGTTGCTGGACAGAGAGCTAACTATGGCTACACCTTC CASSLVAGQRANYGYTF
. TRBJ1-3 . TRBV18 TGTGCCAGCTCACCAAGTACGGGAGGTCTTACTGGAAACACCATATATTTT CASSPSTGGLTGNTIYF
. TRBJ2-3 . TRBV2 TGTGCCAGCTCTCCCACAGAGACCAATAGACCTTATACGCAGTATTTT CASSPTETNRPYTQYF
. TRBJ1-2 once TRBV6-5 TGTGCCAGCACTAAAGGGGGTTTTATGAGTGGCTACACCTTC CASTKGGFMSGYTF
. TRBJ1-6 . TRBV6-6 TGTGCCAGCAGTGAGAGCTCCTATAATTCACCCCTCCACTTT CASSESSYNSPLHF
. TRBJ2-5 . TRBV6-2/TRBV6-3 TGTGCCAGCAGTTTCTGGGCCCAGGACCAAGAGACCCAGTACTTC CASSFWAQDQETQYF
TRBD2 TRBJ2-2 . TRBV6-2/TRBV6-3 TGTGCCAGCAGTCATTGGATTCTAGCGGGATACACCGGGGAGCTGTTTTTT CASSHWILAGYTGELFF
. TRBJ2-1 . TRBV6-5 TGTGCCAGCAGTTACTCTCAGTACAATGAGCAGTTCTTC CASSYSQYNEQFF
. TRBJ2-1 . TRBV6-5 TGTGCCAGCAAAGTAGCGCGCTACAATGAGCAGTTCTTC CASKVARYNEQFF
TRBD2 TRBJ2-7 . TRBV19 TGTGCCAGTAGTGAACCGGGACTAGTCGGCTCCTACGAGCAGTACTTC CASSEPGLVGSYEQYF
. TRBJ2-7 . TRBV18 TGTGCCAGCTCACCGGCCAACCGCACGGAGAAGGGCAGGGCTCGCTACGAGCAGTACTTC CASSPANRTEKGRARYEQYF
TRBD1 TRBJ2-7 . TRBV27 TGTGCCAGCAGTGCTACAGGGGGCTACGAGCAGTACTTC CASSATGGYEQYF
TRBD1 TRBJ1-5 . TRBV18 TGTGCCAGCTCACCAGGACAGGGTAATCAGCCCCAGCATTTT CASSPGQGNQPQHF